Listed below are T cell receptor beta chains from one sample, sequenced in a study of blood T cells in healthy people across ages. TCRdb independently ran MiXCR on the 5' RACE reads; one entry per CDR3 protein. The data contain about a million distinct CDR3 sequences, roughly 51% of them singletons. Sequencing was performed on blood. These receptors originate from a woman aged 55-69 years in good health. CDR3s include the opening cysteine and the closing phenylalanine or tryptophan. Each record gives: J gene, V gene, D gene, clone size, CDR3 DNA, CDR3 protein. A D gene is named only where the DNA matches it firmly. For some rows the clone size is stated as once, few or many, or as a class when expanded; others skip it.

J: TRBJ1-1
V: TRBV10-3
D: TRBD1
size: -
DNA: TGTGCCATCAGCACCTCGACAGGGGCTGGCACTGAAGCTTTCTTT
CDR3: CAISTSTGAGTEAFF

J: TRBJ1-6
V: TRBV20-1
D: -
size: -
DNA: TGCAGTGCTAGAGAGGCGGACAGCGCTTTCTATAATTCACCCCTCCACTTT
CDR3: CSAREADSAFYNSPLHF

J: TRBJ1-1
V: TRBV6-5
D: -
size: -
DNA: TGTGCCAGCAGCCGACCCGGGACAACAGACACTGAAGCTTTCTTT
CDR3: CASSRPGTTDTEAFF

J: TRBJ1-2
V: TRBV12-3/TRBV12-4
D: -
size: once
DNA: TGTGCCAGCAGTAGGTGGGCACAGTCCAACTATGGCTACACCTTC
CDR3: CASSRWAQSNYGYTF

J: TRBJ2-6
V: TRBV11-1
D: -
size: few
DNA: TGTGCCAGCAGCGAACCAAGGGAAAACTCTGGGGCCAACGTCCTGACTTTC
CDR3: CASSEPRENSGANVLTF

J: TRBJ2-3
V: TRBV29-1
D: TRBD1
size: -
DNA: TGCAGCGCTCAAGACAGGGGAGGCCCCTCTAGCACAGATACGCAGTATTTT
CDR3: CSAQDRGGPSSTDTQYF

J: TRBJ2-7
V: TRBV28
D: TRBD2
size: -
DNA: TGTGCCAGCAGACCTACCGGGACTAGCGGCAGGGAGCAGTACTTC
CDR3: CASRPTGTSGREQYF

J: TRBJ2-3
V: TRBV10-2
D: TRBD2
size: -
DNA: TGCGCCAGCAGTGAGTCCTTAGCGGGAGGGATAGATACGCAGTATTTT
CDR3: CASSESLAGGIDTQYF

J: TRBJ2-7
V: TRBV30
D: TRBD1
size: -
DNA: TGTGCCTGGGCCGGGACAGGGATCTACGAGCAGTACTTC
CDR3: CAWAGTGIYEQYF

J: TRBJ2-7
V: TRBV29-1
D: TRBD2
size: -
DNA: TGCAGCGTCGGGACTAGCGTGACGACCTCCTACAATGAGCAGTACTTC
CDR3: CSVGTSVTTSYNEQYF

J: TRBJ1-2
V: TRBV4-2
D: TRBD1
size: few
DNA: TGTGCCAGCAGCCCCCCAGGGGGATTGGGCATTGGCTATGGCTACACCTTC
CDR3: CASSPPGGLGIGYGYTF

J: TRBJ2-7
V: TRBV7-2
D: -
size: -
DNA: TGTGCCAGCAGCTTAGGTCGGTTTTACGGGCAGTACTTC
CDR3: CASSLGRFYGQYF

J: TRBJ2-7
V: TRBV6-5
D: -
size: -
DNA: TGTGCCAGCAGTTACTCGATGTCAGGGGCATCCTACGAGCAGTACTTC
CDR3: CASSYSMSGASYEQYF

J: TRBJ1-1
V: TRBV12-3/TRBV12-4
D: -
size: few
DNA: TGTGCCAGCAGTTTCGTAGGGGACACTGAAGCTTTCTTT
CDR3: CASSFVGDTEAFF

J: TRBJ1-4
V: TRBV7-2
D: -
size: -
DNA: TGTGCCAGCAGCTTAGATGTAGGAGTACCTAATGAAAAACTGTTTTTT
CDR3: CASSLDVGVPNEKLFF

J: TRBJ2-5
V: TRBV20-1
D: -
size: -
DNA: TGCAGTGCTGGACAGCTGGTAGAGACCCAGTACTTC
CDR3: CSAGQLVETQYF

J: TRBJ2-6
V: TRBV5-1
D: TRBD1
size: few
DNA: TGCGCCAGCAGCATACTAGGACAGGGGGCGCTGTCTGGGGCCAACGTCCTGACTTTC
CDR3: CASSILGQGALSGANVLTF

J: TRBJ1-1
V: TRBV5-1
D: -
size: -
DNA: TGCGCCAGCAGATGGGACGGGGGGAACACTGAAGCTTTCTTT
CDR3: CASRWDGGNTEAFF

J: TRBJ2-3
V: TRBV5-1
D: -
size: -
DNA: TGCGCCAGCAGCCTGGTCGGTGGGAATCGGGAAGATACGCAGTATTTT
CDR3: CASSLVGGNREDTQYF

J: TRBJ2-5
V: TRBV4-1
D: -
size: -
DNA: TGCGCCAGCAGCATTTTAGGGGTTTCGGCGGAGACCCAGTACTTC
CDR3: CASSILGVSAETQYF

J: TRBJ1-1
V: TRBV6-2/TRBV6-3
D: -
size: -
DNA: TGTGCCAGCAGTTCCTACAGGGTAGGCGAAGCTTTCTTT
CDR3: CASSSYRVGEAFF

J: TRBJ2-7
V: TRBV7-9
D: TRBD1
size: -
DNA: TGTGCCAGCAGCTTGACGGGGACAGGGGACTACGAGCAGTACTTC
CDR3: CASSLTGTGDYEQYF

J: TRBJ2-3
V: TRBV3-1
D: TRBD2
size: -
DNA: TGTGCCAGCAGCCAACCGGGACTAGCACGAGTATTAGGCACAGATACGCAGTATTTT
CDR3: CASSQPGLARVLGTDTQYF

J: TRBJ2-3
V: TRBV4-1
D: -
size: few
DNA: TGCGCCAGCAGCCTCCTGACTAGTCCAGATACGCAGTATTTT
CDR3: CASSLLTSPDTQYF

J: TRBJ2-1
V: TRBV10-3
D: -
size: -
DNA: TGTGCCATCAGTGAGCCTGCCGCAGGGGGGGAAGATGAGCAGTTCTTC
CDR3: CAISEPAAGGEDEQFF

J: TRBJ2-7
V: TRBV6-2/TRBV6-3
D: -
size: many
DNA: TGTGCCAGCAGTACCTACAGGACCCATTCCGGCGGGAAGCAGTACTTC
CDR3: CASSTYRTHSGGKQYF

J: TRBJ2-2
V: TRBV10-3
D: TRBD2
size: -
DNA: TGTGCCATCGGACCTAGCGGGAGTAACACCGGGGAGCTGTTTTTT
CDR3: CAIGPSGSNTGELFF

J: TRBJ2-7
V: TRBV6-2/TRBV6-3
D: -
size: -
DNA: TGTGCCAGCAGTTTCTCGACAGTTTACGAGCAGTACTTC
CDR3: CASSFSTVYEQYF

J: TRBJ2-5
V: TRBV7-9
D: TRBD2
size: once
DNA: TGTGCCAGCAGCTTAAGCGGGAGTGCCCGTTGGGAGACCCAGTACTTC
CDR3: CASSLSGSARWETQYF

J: TRBJ2-7
V: TRBV10-3
D: TRBD2
size: once
DNA: TGTGCCATCAGTAGCGGGATTTTGGCTATGGAGCAGTACTTC
CDR3: CAISSGILAMEQYF

J: TRBJ2-1
V: TRBV9
D: -
size: -
DNA: TGTGCCAGCACCAGGACAGTCGACAATGAGCAGTTCTTC
CDR3: CASTRTVDNEQFF

J: TRBJ1-1
V: TRBV14
D: -
size: few
DNA: TGTGCCAGCAGCCACAGAGTCGGGGTCCTGAACACTGAAGCTTTCTTT
CDR3: CASSHRVGVLNTEAFF

J: TRBJ2-1
V: TRBV27
D: TRBD2
size: few
DNA: TGTGCCAGCACATCCGGGACTAGAGGCTACAATGAGCAGTTCTTC
CDR3: CASTSGTRGYNEQFF

J: TRBJ2-3
V: TRBV6-1
D: -
size: few
DNA: TGTGCCAGCAGCAGGGCGGGGCAAACAGATACGCAGTATTTT
CDR3: CASSRAGQTDTQYF

J: TRBJ2-7
V: TRBV20-1
D: -
size: -
DNA: TGCAGTGCTAGAAAGGGGGTCTCCTACGAGCAGTACTTC
CDR3: CSARKGVSYEQYF

J: TRBJ2-5
V: TRBV20-1
D: TRBD2
size: -
DNA: TGCAGTGCTAGTTCTAGCGGGATCGGGGAGACCCAGTACTTC
CDR3: CSASSSGIGETQYF

J: TRBJ2-7
V: TRBV4-1
D: -
size: few
DNA: TGCGCCAGCAGCCACTCCCACAGGGACGGGGAGCAGTACTTC
CDR3: CASSHSHRDGEQYF

J: TRBJ2-7
V: TRBV7-3
D: -
size: -
DNA: TGTGCCAGCAGTCTCACAAGGGACTACGAGCAGTACTTC
CDR3: CASSLTRDYEQYF

J: TRBJ2-5
V: TRBV20-1
D: TRBD1
size: -
DNA: TGCAGTGCTAGTATATTACGACAGGGGCCATCGGGTTTCGAGACCCAGTACTTC
CDR3: CSASILRQGPSGFETQYF

J: TRBJ2-7
V: TRBV20-1
D: -
size: few
DNA: TGCAGTGCTAGGTCACAGGGGAGGCCCTACGAGCAGTACTTC
CDR3: CSARSQGRPYEQYF

J: TRBJ2-5
V: TRBV12-3/TRBV12-4
D: -
size: few
DNA: TGTGCCAGCAGTTTCGGCGGTTTGGAAGAGACCCAGTACTTC
CDR3: CASSFGGLEETQYF

J: TRBJ1-2
V: TRBV12-3/TRBV12-4
D: -
size: -
DNA: TGTGCCAGCAGTTCCGGGGCCCACCGGGGTGGCTACACCTTC
CDR3: CASSSGAHRGGYTF

J: TRBJ2-3
V: TRBV12-3/TRBV12-4
D: -
size: many
DNA: TGTGCCAGCAGTTTCCTCGGCGGGATCACAGATACGCAGTATTTT
CDR3: CASSFLGGITDTQYF